The 6 T cell receptor beta chains given below trace back to one sample, sequenced in a study of blood T cells in healthy people across ages. The authors ran a second PCR of about 7 to 12 cycles using a sample-barcoded 5' primer and a J-beta primer mix. One entry per CDR3 protein results from TCRdb running MiXCR on the 5' RACE reads. The sample has over a million distinct CDR3 sequences, approximately 42% seen once. Source material: blood. The origin of the receptors is a woman under 30 in good health.

In DNA, the CDR3 is TGTGCCATTAACCAGACGCCAACTAGCTCCTACGAGCAGTACTTC. Its translation: CAINQTPTSSYEQYF. The chain combines TRBV14 with TRBJ2-7; D may be TRBD2 (5 bases). The CDR3 totals 15 residues. CDR1 and CDR2 (germline): SGHDN, FVKESK. Trimming removed 10 bases at V and 0 bases at J, with 19 bases between.

The chain joins TRBV28 to TRBJ1-2; no definite D call. The CDR3 length is 12 residues. CDR1 and CDR2 from the germline V gene are MDHEN and SYDVKM. The V gene lost 1 base and the J gene lost 3 bases, with 3 bases spanning the gap. The CDR3 region is CASSLYDYGYTF. The CDR3 DNA is TGTGCCAGCAGTTTATACGACTATGGCTACACCTTC.

The gene calls are TRBV20-1 and TRBJ2-7; D may be TRBD2 (7 bases). In germline, CDR1 is DFQATT, CDR2 SNEGSKA (reference sequence). The CDR3 is 15 amino acids. The V end was cut by 5 bases, the J end by 3 bases, with 20 bases between. In nucleotides, the CDR3 is TGCAGTGCTTTGGGGGCTCTAGCGGTAAACTACGAGCAGTACTTC. Its protein is CSALGALAVNYEQYF.

Note on this clonotype: The germline gene is not matched at one end of the junction; a read error may be the cause. The chain recombines TRBV5-1 with TRBJ2-7; D is tentatively TRBD1 or TRBD2 (5 bases each). Germline V lookup: CDR1 SGHRS, CDR2 YFSETQ. The CDR3 has 15 residues. The CDR3 region is CASSPTLQGPYEQYF. Here the CDR3 DNA reads TGCGCCAGCAGCCCAACGTTGCAGGGACCCTACGAGCAGTACTTT.

The chain uses TRBV7-3 and TRBJ2-7; D not certain. Trimming left V 1 base short and J 5 bases short, with 9 bases between. This CDR3 has 13 amino acids. Germline V CDR1 and CDR2: SGHTA, FQGTGA. The CDR3 DNA reads as TGTGCCAGCAGCTTAAGATGGACCGACGAGCAGTACTTC. Its translation: CASSLRWTDEQYF.

This clonotype has more than one count but fewer than ten. This chain joins TRBV7-9 and TRBJ2-7; the D gene could be TRBD1 or TRBD2 (5 bases each). The V and J ends lost 4 bases and 7 bases respectively, with 14 bases between them. Per germline, CDR1 SEHNR and CDR2 FQNEAQ (reference sequence). The CDR3 totals 13 residues. The DNA for the CDR3 is TGTGCCAGCAGCTCTGACGGGGCGAGGGAGCAGTACTTC. Amino acid sequence: CASSSDGAREQYF.